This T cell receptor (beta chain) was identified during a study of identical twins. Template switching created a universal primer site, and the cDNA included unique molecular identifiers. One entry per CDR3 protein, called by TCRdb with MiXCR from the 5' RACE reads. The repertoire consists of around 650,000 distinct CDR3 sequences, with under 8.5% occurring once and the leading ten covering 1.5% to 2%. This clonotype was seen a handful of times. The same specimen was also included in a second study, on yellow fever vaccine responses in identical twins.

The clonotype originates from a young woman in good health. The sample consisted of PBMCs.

This chain's CDR3 is CASSKGGDPGTGELFF. The CDR3, as DNA: TGCGCCAGCAGCAAGGGAGGGGACCCGGGCACCGGGGAGCTGTTTTTT. The chain is built from TRBV5-1 and TRBJ2-2, with TRBD2 matching over 7 bases. The CDR3 covers 16 residues. Looked up from germline, CDR1 is SGHRS and CDR2 is YFSETQ. V was pared by 4 bases and J by 4 bases, with 10 bases of the junction left unmatched. Full variable domain (remainder filled in from reference TRBV5-1 and TRBJ2-2): KAGVTQTPRYLIKTRGQQVTLSCSPISGHRSVSWYQQTPGQGLQFLFEYFSETQRNKGNFPGRFSGRQFSNSRSEMNVSTLELGDSALYLCASSKGGDPGTGELFFGEGSRLTVL.